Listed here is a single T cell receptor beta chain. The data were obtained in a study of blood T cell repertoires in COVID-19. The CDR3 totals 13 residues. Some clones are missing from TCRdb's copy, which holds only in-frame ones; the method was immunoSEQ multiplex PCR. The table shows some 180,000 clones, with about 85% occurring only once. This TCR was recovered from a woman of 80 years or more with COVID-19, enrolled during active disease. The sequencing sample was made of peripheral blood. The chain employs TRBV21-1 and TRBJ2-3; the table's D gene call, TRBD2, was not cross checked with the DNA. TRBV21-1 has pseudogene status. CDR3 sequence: CASSPRGGDTQYF. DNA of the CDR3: TGTGCCAGCAGCCCCCGGGGGGGAGATACGCAGTATTTT.